This T cell receptor beta chain was observed in a study of PD-1 blockade in mismatch repair-deficient tumors. In the study overall: Patients had around 11 mismatch repair-deficient cancer types and were previously treated and progressing.

A few pembrolizumab responders had their TCRs sequenced. The V segment lost 5 bases and the J segment 2 bases; nucleotides outside the gene matches: 4. The CDR3 has 14 amino acids. Germline CDR1 and CDR2: SNHLY and FYNNEI. Sequencing used immunoSEQ multiplex PCR; TCRdb keeps in-frame clones, though not all of them. The sample yields 75,000 to 85,000 clones, over 75% seen once. The V gene is TRBV2, the J gene TRBJ2-3; 7 nucleotides align to TRBD1. The sequence was obtained from an adult with mismatch repair-deficient cancer. The source material was peripheral blood, sampled 12 weeks after starting pembrolizumab. In DNA, the CDR3 is TGTGCCAGCAGTCGCGACAGGGCCACAGATACGCAGTATTTT. Translation: CASSRDRATDTQYF.